Listed below are T cell receptor beta chains from one sample, sequenced in a study of cytomegalovirus exposure and HLA in healthy donors. The table came from immunoSEQ multiplex PCR; TCRdb's copy has only in-frame clones and leaves some out. The sample records roughly 160,000 clones, about 75% being singletons. Sequencing was carried out using PBMCs. These receptors all stem from a woman between 35 and 50 years old in good health and CMV-seropositive. CDR3s include the opening cysteine and the closing phenylalanine or tryptophan. A D gene is named only where the DNA matches it firmly. The size entry is marked missing in some rows and otherwise reads once, few, many or a size class.

d_call j_call cdr3_length v_call clone_size cdr3_aa cdr3_nt
. TRBJ2-3 13 TRBV9 . CASSVGGPDTQYF TGTGCCAGCAGCGTCGGGGGGCCAGATACGCAGTATTTT
. TRBJ2-3 14 TRBV30 . CAWQQGLRTDTQYF TGTGCCTGGCAGCAGGGGTTACGCACAGATACGCAGTATTTT
. TRBJ1-1 13 TRBV28 . CASERQANTEAFF TGTGCCAGCGAGAGACAGGCGAACACTGAAGCTTTCTTT
TRBD1 TRBJ2-7 15 TRBV28 . CASSLSGQGAREQYF TGTGCCAGCAGTTTGTCGGGACAGGGGGCGCGGGAGCAGTACTTC
TRBD1 TRBJ2-7 16 TRBV7-2 few CASSSQVAQGPYEQYF TGTGCCAGCAGCTCCCAAGTGGCACAGGGGCCTTACGAGCAGTACTTC
. TRBJ1-3 15 TRBV5-1 . CASSLVATSGNTIYF TGCGCCAGCAGTCTGGTAGCAACCTCTGGAAACACCATATATTTT
. TRBJ1-1 12 TRBV7-9 . CASSFSNTEAFF TGTGCCAGCAGCTTCTCGAACACTGAAGCTTTCTTT
TRBD1 TRBJ1-1 16 TRBV5-6 . CASSLDQGVIGTEAFF TGTGCCAGCAGCTTGGATCAGGGGGTGATCGGGACTGAAGCTTTCTTT
. TRBJ2-1 20 TRBV4-2 once CASSQDSVRGGLSGYNEQFF TGTGCCAGCAGCCAAGATTCAGTACGGGGAGGTCTCAGCGGGTACAATGAGCAGTTCTTC
TRBD1 TRBJ2-7 16 TRBV7-8 . CASSPGRDRGYYEQYF TGTGCCAGCAGCCCAGGGAGGGACAGGGGATACTACGAGCAGTACTTC
TRBD2 TRBJ2-5 15 TRBV30 . CAWMGLAGFQETQYF TGTGCCTGGATGGGACTAGCGGGATTCCAAGAGACCCAGTACTTC
TRBD1 TRBJ1-1 15 TRBV5-5 . CASSLTGTGPFEAFF TGTGCCAGCAGCTTAACCGGGACAGGACCGTTTGAAGCTTTCTTT
TRBD2 TRBJ2-3 15 TRBV5-4 . CASSPLAGGTDTQYF TGTGCCAGCAGCCCCTTAGCGGGAGGCACAGATACGCAGTATTTT
. TRBJ2-1 15 TRBV7-2 . CASSLVGGSYNEQFF TGTGCCAGCAGCTTAGTCGGGGGCTCCTACAATGAGCAGTTCTTC
. TRBJ2-7 15 TRBV30 once CAWSVGTWPPYEQYF TGTGCCTGGAGTGTCGGGACTTGGCCTCCCTACGAGCAGTACTTC
. TRBJ2-1 13 TRBV7-3 . CASSSQVRGEQFF TGTGCCAGCAGCTCCCAGGTACGTGGAGAGCAGTTCTTC
. TRBJ2-2 15 TRBV10-1 . CASSHGTSNTGELFF TGCGCCAGCAGTCATGGGACATCGAACACCGGGGAGCTGTTTTTT
TRBD2 TRBJ2-1 15 TRBV7-6 . CASSFGGSRYNEQFF TGTGCCAGCAGCTTTGGCGGGAGTCGGTACAATGAGCAGTTCTTC
. TRBJ2-7 15 TRBV28 . CASSLIWQGGYEQYF TGTGCCAGCAGTTTAATTTGGCAGGGTGGTTACGAGCAGTACTTC
TRBD2 TRBJ2-1 16 TRBV5-1 few CASSITGTSGNNEQFF TGCGCCAGCAGCATAACCGGGACTAGCGGGAACAATGAGCAGTTCTTC
TRBD2 TRBJ2-3 15 TRBV5-1 . CASSLGGGSTDTQYF TGCGCCAGCAGCTTGGGGGGGGGAAGCACAGATACGCAGTATTTT
TRBD1 TRBJ2-5 16 TRBV5-6 . CASSFSLGTGKETQYF TGTGCCAGCAGCTTCTCTTTAGGGACAGGGAAAGAGACCCAGTACTTC
. TRBJ2-5 13 TRBV7-9 once CASSSPLEETQYF TGTGCCAGCAGCTCCCCCCTCGAAGAGACCCAGTACTTC
TRBD2 TRBJ2-1 19 TRBV19 . CASSIALAGGSASYNEQFF TGTGCCAGTAGTATAGCCCTAGCGGGAGGTAGTGCCTCCTACAATGAGCAGTTCTTC
. TRBJ1-5 13 TRBV6-5 few CASNTGPGQPQHF TGTGCCAGCAACACAGGGCCCGGGCAGCCCCAGCATTTT
. TRBJ2-3 10 TRBV20-1 . CSAARAIQYF TGCAGTGCTGCCCGAGCAATTCAGTATTTT
TRBD2 TRBJ2-7 15 TRBV28 . CASRTPGTSSYEQYF TGTGCCAGCAGAACCCCCGGGACTAGCTCCTACGAGCAGTACTTC
. TRBJ2-1 15 TRBV11-2 . CASSPRQVPNNEQFF TGTGCCAGCAGCCCCCGACAGGTCCCGAACAATGAGCAGTTCTTC
TRBD2 TRBJ2-2 12 TRBV2 . CASRGETGELFF TGTGCCAGCCGGGGGGAGACCGGGGAGCTGTTTTTT
TRBD1 TRBJ2-3 17 TRBV5-1 . CASSPDRGLGGGDTQYF TGCGCCAGCAGCCCGGACAGGGGGCTCGGCGGGGGTGATACGCAGTATTTT
. TRBJ2-4 12 TRBV19 . CASSLAKNIQYF TGTGCCAGTAGTCTAGCCAAAAACATTCAGTACTTC
TRBD2 TRBJ2-5 17 TRBV7-8 . CASSSTSGSGSGETQYF TGTGCCAGCAGCTCCACAAGCGGGAGCGGTTCCGGAGAGACCCAGTACTTC
. TRBJ1-5 14 TRBV30 . CAWTTPPGNQPQHF TGTGCCTGGACCACTCCCCCAGGGAATCAGCCCCAGCATTTT
TRBD1 TRBJ1-1 15 TRBV7-9 . CASSLPQGKNTEAFF TGTGCCAGCAGCTTACCACAGGGGAAGAACACTGAAGCTTTCTTT
TRBD2 TRBJ2-2 18 TRBV11-3 . CASSLDRREGSNTGELFF TGTGCCAGCAGCTTAGATCGGCGGGAGGGCTCGAACACCGGGGAGCTGTTTTTT
TRBD2 TRBJ2-2 14 TRBV9 . CASGLAGNTGELFF TGTGCCAGCGGACTAGCGGGAAACACCGGGGAGCTGTTTTTT
. TRBJ1-1 12 TRBV25-1 . CASSGEYTEAFF TGTGCCAGCAGTGGGGAGTACACTGAAGCTTTCTTT
. TRBJ1-5 14 TRBV7-2 . CASSRDNSNQPQHF TGTGCCAGCAGCCGAGACAATAGCAATCAGCCCCAGCATTTT
. TRBJ1-2 13 TRBV5-4 few CASSSTGNYGYTF TGTGCCAGCAGCTCCACAGGGAACTATGGCTACACCTTC
TRBD1 TRBJ1-5 13 TRBV9 . CASSRDRDQPQHF TGTGCCAGCAGCAGAGACAGGGATCAGCCCCAGCATTTT
. TRBJ2-7 12 TRBV19 . CASSDKLYEQYF TGTGCCAGTTCGGACAAACTCTACGAGCAGTACTTC